This TCR beta chain appears in the sequencing data of a study of naive and memory T cell subsets (dated by TCRdb to 2016 to 2017). Broadly, across the study: An open-source, UMI-based TCR alpha and beta sequencing pipeline was applied to sorted naive and memory peripheral blood T cell subsets. The functional CMV T cell responses agreed completely with IgG serology results. RNA was DNase-treated and reverse transcribed with TCR constant-region primers, mostly using SuperScript III. Overall study outcomes, separate from this receptor: RNA-based TCR counts may be influenced by expression changes linked to T cell activation and differentiation. A clonotype was defined as a single alpha or beta chain sequence rather than as a paired alpha/beta receptor. The abundance of TCRs followed a power law with an exponent that differed between naive and memory subsets yet stayed consistent across the three individuals. The repertoire findings for the naive and memory subsets could not be validated, as no ground truth was available. Once error correction was done, more than 90% of naive TCR sequences showed up just once, which made the naive abundance distributions much steeper than those of the memory subsets. In both CD4 and CD8 cells, a rise in Gini index and a fall in Shannon and inverse Simpson diversity were observed from naive through CM, EM and EMRA.

TCR alpha and beta chain libraries were amplified separately from the second PCR step onward. The CMV status of each donor was determined by measuring IFNgamma production from CD4+ T cells after fresh PBMCs had been stimulated overnight with CMV viral lysate. Miltenyi beads were used first to positively select CD4 T cells, and CD8 T cells were then positively selected from the CD4-negative fraction. After staining for CD3, CD4, CD8, CD45RA, CD27 and a live/dead dye, cells were sorted on a BD Aria II into four subsets based on CD45RA and CD27. Blood was obtained from a few healthy volunteers, and the blood from each volunteer was fractionated into CD4 and CD8 T cells and subsequently into four differentiation subsets. About 110 ml of peripheral blood was taken from each donor, and PBMC were separated by density-gradient centrifugation on Ficoll-Paque PLUS. The sorted cells were lysed in RLT buffer, after which RNA was extracted using a Qiagen RNeasy kit and kept at -80 degrees C.

Libraries came from UMI-ligation and nested PCR. The beta constant-region primer consisted of an equimolar mixture of two oligonucleotides that together covered TRBC1 and TRBC2. The ligated cDNA went through four rounds of PCR with nested alpha and beta constant-region primers together with the SP2 primer. A single-stranded oligonucleotide bearing the SP2 primer plus a 12-nucleotide UMI was ligated onto the 3' end of the cDNA by T4 RNA ligase 1. Incubation of the ligation reaction was carried out at 16 degrees C for about 20-25 hours. To avoid over-amplification, PCR2 was usually performed as a SYBR Green qPCR and halted once a predetermined threshold was reached. Apart from the first purification, every purification step used Agencourt AMPure XP magnetic beads. Libraries were quantified by Qubit and checked on a TapeStation, where a main peak was expected near 650 bp. Sequencing of the pooled libraries was done on an Illumina MiSeq using v2 2x251 paired-end kits, which typically yielded roughly 0.95-2.3 million reads per sample. Each sample was pooled at about 4.2 nM, and about 4.5-7.5% PhiX was included to help cluster recognition. From the authors' description of their analysis: V and J genes were assigned to Demultiplexor-processed FASTQ reads by Decombinator through tag matching, with a single base-pair mismatch being allowed. Collapsinator relied on UMIs to fix sequencing errors as well as frequency errors caused by PCR heterogeneity. TCRs were translated and CDR3s were extracted from the conserved cysteine to the FGXG phenylalanine by CDR3Translator, with non-productive sequences being flagged. Gini, Shannon entropy and inverse Simpson indices were calculated on repertoires that had been subsampled to equal numbers of UMI-defined TCRs. Clonotype abundance distributions were fitted to a power law by maximum likelihood within the linear range. On one naive CD8 sample, the pipeline and MIGEC gave similar UMI counts, unique TCR numbers and clonal distributions. Repertoires were searched for about 7,000 CMV-associated CDR3 sequences compiled from VDJdb and a published dataset. The public reads were reprocessed in TCRdb via fastp at Q25 and MiXCR, keeping in-frame beta chains. Records with the same CDR3 protein are collapsed into one entry carrying the most frequent genes and DNA. The authors' filters were not applied to this entry. This sample comprises about 120,000 distinct CDR3 sequences, approximately 37% of them detected only once. The ten largest clones take up approximately 0.9% of the sample.

Trimming at the junction amounts to 3 bases on V and 2 bases on J, and the germline ends lie 12 bases apart. Reading from cysteine to phenylalanine, the CDR3 counts 14 amino acids. The entry retains the CDR3 DNA only, 42 bases that are in frame from base 1. CDR1 and CDR2, looked up from the germline V gene (reference sequence), are DFQATT and SNEGSKA. The table lists this clonotype with many counts. The target of this receptor is not known. Base qualities are not at hand, and no much larger clone is one base apart. The receptor was isolated from a human donor in good health. Rearrangement joined TRBV20-1 to TRBJ2-3, with no confidently assigned D gene. The material sequenced was central memory CD4+ T cells from blood. The cell subset or site label, as the study defines it: central memory, CD45RA- CD27+. The sequence in DNA is TGCAGTGCTAGTCTCATCGGCCACACAGATACGCAGTATTTT. The resulting protein is CSASLIGHTDTQYF.